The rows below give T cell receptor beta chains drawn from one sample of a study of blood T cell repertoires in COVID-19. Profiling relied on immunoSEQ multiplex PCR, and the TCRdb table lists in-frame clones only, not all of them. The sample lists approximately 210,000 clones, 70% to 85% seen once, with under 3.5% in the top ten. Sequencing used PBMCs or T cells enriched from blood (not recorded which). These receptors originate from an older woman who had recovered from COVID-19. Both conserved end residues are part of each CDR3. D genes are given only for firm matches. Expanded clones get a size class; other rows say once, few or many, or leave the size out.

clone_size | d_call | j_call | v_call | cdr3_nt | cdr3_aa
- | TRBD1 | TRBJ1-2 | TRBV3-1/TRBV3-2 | TGTGCCAGCAGCCATAACAGGGGAACTGGCTACACCTTC | CASSHNRGTGYTF
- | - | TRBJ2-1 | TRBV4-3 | TGCGCCAGCAGCCAAGAGTACGGGGCCTACAATGAGCAGTTCTTC | CASSQEYGAYNEQFF
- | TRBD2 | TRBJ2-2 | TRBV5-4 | TGTGCCAGCCTCACCGCGGCGGGGGGGCTCGCCGGGGAGCTGTTTTTT | CASLTAAGGLAGELFF
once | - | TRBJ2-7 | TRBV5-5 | TGTGCCAGCAGCTTGGTTACAGGAGGGGCGAGGGACGAGCAGTACTTC | CASSLVTGGARDEQYF
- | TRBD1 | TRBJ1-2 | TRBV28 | TGTGCCAGCAGTCTTGGGACAGGATATCCGGAGGATGGCTACACCTTC | CASSLGTGYPEDGYTF
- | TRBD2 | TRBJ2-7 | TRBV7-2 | TGTGCCAGCAGCTTAGTACTAGCGTATACCTACGAGCAGTACTTC | CASSLVLAYTYEQYF
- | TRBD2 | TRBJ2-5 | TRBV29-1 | TGCAGCGTTGAAGAGGGGTTAGCGGGAGGACAGGAGACCCAGTACTTC | CSVEEGLAGGQETQYF
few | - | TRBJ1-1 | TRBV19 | TGTGCCAGTAGTATCTCTTCTCTTCTGAACACTGAAGCTTTCTTT | CASSISSLLNTEAFF
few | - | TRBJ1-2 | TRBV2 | TGTGCCAGCAGTGCGACAGTAAACTATGGCTACACCTTC | CASSATVNYGYTF
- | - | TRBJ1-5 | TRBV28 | TGTGCCAGCAGTTTACCAGGGTTCAATCAGCCCCAGCATTTT | CASSLPGFNQPQHF
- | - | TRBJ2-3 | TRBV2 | TGTGCCACTACGATCGGACAGTCCCGCACAGATACGCAGTATTTT | CATTIGQSRTDTQYF
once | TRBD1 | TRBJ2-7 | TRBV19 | TGTGCCAGTAGTTTGGGGGACAGGAGTATCTACGAGCAGTACTTC | CASSLGDRSIYEQYF
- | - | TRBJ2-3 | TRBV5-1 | TGCGCCAGCAGCTTGACAGCCCGCCCCGGCGCAGATACGCAGTATTTT | CASSLTARPGADTQYF
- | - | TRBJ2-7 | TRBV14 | TGTGCCAGCAGCCAAAGGGGTGGATACGAGCAGTACTTC | CASSQRGGYEQYF
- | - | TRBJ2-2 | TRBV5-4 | TGTGCCAGCAGCTGGGAGCCGGGGGAGCTGTTTTTT | CASSWEPGELFF
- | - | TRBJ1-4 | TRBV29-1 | TGCAGCGGAAGGGCAGGGGACGAAAAACTGTTTTTT | CSGRAGDEKLFF
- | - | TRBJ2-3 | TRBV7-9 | TGTGCCAGCAGCTTTGGCAGGGATTTT | CASSFGRDF
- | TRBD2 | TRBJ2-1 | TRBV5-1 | TGCACCAGCAGCTTCCTAGCGGGAGCCCCGAACAATGAGCAGTTCTTC | CTSSFLAGAPNNEQFF
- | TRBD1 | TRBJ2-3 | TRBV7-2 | TGTGCCAGCAGCTTAGTAGGGGGGACAGGCGTAGGTTTT | CASSLVGGTGVGF
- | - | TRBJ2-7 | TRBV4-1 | TGCGCCAGCAGCCAAGATGGCAGGGGAGACGAGCAGTACTTC | CASSQDGRGDEQYF
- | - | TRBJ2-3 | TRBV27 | TGTGCCAGCAGTTTATTACGGGTCGATCCCACAGATACGCAGTATTTT | CASSLLRVDPTDTQYF
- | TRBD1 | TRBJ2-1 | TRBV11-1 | TGTGCCAGCAGCTTAGACAGGGGTAATGAGCAGTTCTTC | CASSLDRGNEQFF
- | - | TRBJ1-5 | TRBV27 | TGTGCCAGCAGTTTAGGGGGGGGCAATCAGCCCCAGCATTTT | CASSLGGGNQPQHF
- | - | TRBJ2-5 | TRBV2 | TGTGCCAGCAGTGGACTAGGAGGGACCCAGTACTTC | CASSGLGGTQYF
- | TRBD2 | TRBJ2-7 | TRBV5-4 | TGTGCCAGCGCACCGGGACTAGGGGACGAGCAGTACTTC | CASAPGLGDEQYF
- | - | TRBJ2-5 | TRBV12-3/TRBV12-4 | TGTGCCAGCAGCCCACAGGGTAGGGAGACCCAGTACTTC | CASSPQGRETQYF
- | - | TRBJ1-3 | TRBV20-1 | TGCAGTGCTAGTCGCTCGGACATCGGAAACACCATATATTTT | CSASRSDIGNTIYF